The T cell receptor (beta chain) under discussion was sequenced for a study of CD8 T cells in ankylosing spondylitis. Study-wide results and caveats: Disease-linked clones proved CD8+ and comparatively uncommon in peripheral blood. Ankylosing spondylitis blood appeared to be characterized by a TCR beta motif of fewer than ten highly homologous variants. Within matched ankylosing spondylitis synovial fluid, disease-linked clones were reportedly significantly enriched. Some of the motif variants had earlier been found in reactive arthritis patients' fluid and blood.

The authors made TCR beta libraries by quantitative 5'-RACE with molecular barcodes. TCRdb re-called the 5' RACE reads through MiXCR, storing one row per CDR3 protein. Of a few hundred thousand distinct CDR3 sequences listed, 20% to 25% are singletons. Concerning this clonotype itself: Its antigen is not identified.

Germline CDR1 SEHNR, CDR2 FQNEAQ (reference sequence). The CDR3 is made up of 13 amino acids. V was clipped by 8 bases and J by 9 bases, with 14 bases between them. This sequence joins TRBV7-9 and TRBJ1-6; a possible D gene is TRBD1 (5 bases). The clonotype comes from a male donor with ankylosing spondylitis. Sequencing used blood, either unsorted or a sorted T cell fraction (not recorded which). For the CDR3, the DNA is TGTGCCAGCGGGGGGGGGAGTATTTCACCCCTCCACTTT. Translating gives CASGGGSISPLHF.